One and the same sample provided the 26 T cell receptor beta chains below, sequenced in a study of blood T cell repertoires in COVID-19. The protocol was immunoSEQ multiplex PCR, while the TCRdb copy is restricted to in-frame clones and leaves out a portion. Of about 130,000 clones in the sample, roughly 84% were seen once. The sample taken for sequencing was peripheral blood. The receptor set was obtained from a woman aged 25-40 years who had recovered from COVID-19.

The chain employs TRBV28 and TRBJ2-7, with 7 nucleotides matching TRBD1. The germline V gene has CDR1 MDHEN and CDR2 SYDVKM. After removal of 2 bases from V and 2 bases from J, the junction contained 9 bases not matched to a gene. The CDR3 is 16 residues long. In DNA form, the CDR3 reads TGTGCCAGCAGTTTAGCACTCCGGGACAGACCCTACGAGCAGTACTTC. Encoded protein: CASSLALRDRPYEQYF.

This chain joins TRBV5-8 and TRBJ2-7; tentative D call: TRBD1 (5 bases). Trimming stripped 4 bases from V and 0 bases from J, with 20 bases between. This CDR3 has 17 residues. The V gene's germline CDR1 is SGHTS and CDR2 YDEGEE. The CDR3 region has the DNA TGTGCCAGCAGCCGCGGTCTATTACGGCAGGGCTCCTACGAGCAGTACTTC. Translated, it gives CASSRGLLRQGSYEQYF.

This chain links TRBV27 with TRBJ2-3, with 10 bases fitting TRBD2. The length of the CDR3 is 16 residues. The junction had 6 bases not matched to a gene; V was cut back by 2 bases and J by 4 bases. In germline, CDR1 is MNHEY, CDR2 SMNVEV (reference sequence). The CDR3 sequence is CASSLLASGSSDTQYF. In nucleotides, the CDR3 is TGTGCCAGCAGTTTACTGGCTAGCGGGAGTTCAGATACGCAGTATTTT.

The chain is built from TRBV6-1 and TRBJ2-3; D unresolved. Trimming took 0 bases from V and 1 from J, leaving 8 bases between them. CDR1 and CDR2 from the germline V gene are MNHNS and SASEGT. The CDR3 runs 15 residues. CDR3 protein: CASSEALEGTDTQYF. CDR3 in DNA: TGTGCCAGCAGTGAAGCCCTAGAGGGCACAGATACGCAGTATTTT.

The chain joins TRBV7-9 to TRBJ1-3; 8 bases agree with TRBD1. The germline gives CDR1 SEHNR, CDR2 FQNEAQ (reference sequence). The V gene end was trimmed by 1 base and the J gene end by 0 bases; junction bases not matched to a gene: 11. This CDR3 has 19 residues. The CDR3 DNA is TGTGCCAGCAGCTTAGGATCATGGGACAGGCCTCCCTCTGGAAACACCATATATTTT. It codes for CASSLGSWDRPPSGNTIYF.

The J gene is TRBJ2-3, the V gene TRBV11-2; D is unclear. Germline V gene data show CDR1 as SGHAT and CDR2 as FQNNGV. This CDR3 is 12 amino acids long. Trimming stripped 3 bases from V and 5 bases from J, with 6 bases between. Here the CDR3 reads CASSLTLDTQYF. The CDR3 region has the DNA TGTGCCAGCAGCTTGACTTTAGATACGCAGTATTTT.

V is TRBV5-1 and J is TRBJ1-2; TRBD1 might be the D (5 bases). V was trimmed by 2 bases and J by 4 bases, leaving 12 bases between them. Germline CDR1 is SGHRS and CDR2 is YFSETQ. The CDR3 has 14 amino acids. The CDR3 DNA is TGCGCCAGCAGCTTAAACAGTAGGGGCTATGGCTACACCTTC. The encoded protein is CASSLNSRGYGYTF.

The J gene is TRBJ1-1, the V gene TRBV19; D gene unclear. Germline V gene lookup returns CDR1 LNHDA and CDR2 SQIVND (reference sequence). V was pared by 1 base and J by 7 bases, with 4 bases between. The CDR3 runs to 11 residues. CDR3 in amino acids: CASSIASEAFF. The CDR3 DNA sequence: TGTGCCAGTAGTATAGCGAGTGAAGCTTTCTTT.

The chain recombines TRBV7-9 with TRBJ1-2; 8 nucleotides align to TRBD1. CDR1 is SEHNR and CDR2 is FQNEAQ in the germline V gene (reference sequence). J was trimmed by 4 bases and V by 1 base; bases with no gene match: 8. CDR3 size: 16 residues. This chain's CDR3 is CASSLEGTGGLYGYTF. Written as DNA, the CDR3 is TGTGCCAGCAGCTTAGAGGGAACAGGGGGACTCTATGGCTACACCTTC.

The chain uses TRBV5-1 and TRBJ2-5, with 9 bases lining up with TRBD1. This CDR3 has 15 residues. Germline CDR1 SGHRS, CDR2 YFSETQ. V shed 4 bases, J shed 4 bases, and the junction held 8 bases outside the gene matches. This CDR3 is CASSLLTGGRETQYF. DNA for the CDR3: TGCGCCAGCAGCCTACTCACAGGGGGCAGAGAGACCCAGTACTTC.

The V and J genes are TRBV7-8 and TRBJ1-2, with D hard to call. Trimming pared 7 bases from V and 2 bases from J, leaving 17 bases between. Germline CDR1 reads SGHVS; CDR2 reads FQNEAQ. The CDR3 extends over 15 amino acids. This chain's CDR3 is CASNPRSGLNYGYTF. CDR3 nucleotides: TGTGCCAGCAACCCGCGATCTGGACTGAACTATGGCTACACCTTC.

V usage is TRBV9 and J usage is TRBJ2-1; 7 bases align to TRBD2. The CDR3 loop spans 15 amino acids. The junction had 3 bases not matched to a gene; V was cut back by 2 bases and J by 1 base. CDR1 and CDR2 (germline): SGDLS, YYNGEE. The CDR3 loop reads CASSVGGASYNEQFF. In DNA, the CDR3 is TGTGCCAGCAGCGTGGGAGGGGCTTCCTACAATGAGCAGTTCTTC.

The V and J genes are TRBV28 and TRBJ1-2, with D maybe TRBD1 (5 bases). Germline CDR1 and CDR2: MDHEN and SYDVKM. The CDR3 totals 12 residues. The germline V and J ends were trimmed by 7 bases and 5 bases, with 11 bases remaining between them. CDR3: CASTPPGYGYTF. CDR3 in DNA: TGTGCCAGCACGCCTCCAGGGTATGGCTACACCTTC.

The J gene is TRBJ1-1, the V gene TRBV7-9; a possible D gene is TRBD1 (6 bases). The germline V and J ends were trimmed by 4 bases and 3 bases, with 21 bases remaining between them. The germline gives CDR1 SEHNR, CDR2 FQNEAQ (reference sequence). The CDR3 is 17 amino acids. CDR3 sequence: CASSSPGGRVVDTEAFF. The CDR3 region has the DNA TGTGCCAGCAGCTCCCCCGGGGGGCGCGTAGTGGACACTGAAGCTTTCTTT.

The rearrangement links TRBV2 to TRBJ1-6; D gene uncertain. Germline values: CDR1 SNHLY, CDR2 FYNNEI. The CDR3 is made up of 14 amino acids. V was shortened by 4 bases and J by 4 bases, with 8 bases between the two germline ends. The CDR3 is CASSVQDYNSPLHF. As DNA, the CDR3 is TGTGCCAGCAGTGTTCAGGATTATAATTCACCCCTCCACTTT.

The chain combines TRBV5-1 with TRBJ2-3; TRBD1 aligns across 7 bases. The CDR3 is 14 residues long. CDR1 is SGHRS and CDR2 is YFSETQ in the germline V gene. V was clipped by 4 bases and J by 3 bases; unmatched bases: 5. CDR3 sequence: CASSPRTGTDTQYF. As DNA, the CDR3 is TGCGCCAGCAGCCCTAGGACAGGAACAGATACGCAGTATTTT. The full variable domain, completed using reference TRBV5-1 and TRBJ2-3, is KAGVTQTPRYLIKTRGQQVTLSCSPISGHRSVSWYQQTPGQGLQFLFEYFSETQRNKGNFPGRFSGRQFSNSRSEMNVSTLELGDSALYLCASSPRTGTDTQYFGPGTRLTVL.

The V and J genes are TRBV7-9 and TRBJ1-4; possible D gene TRBD1, 5 bases. CDR3 length: 15 residues. CDR1 SEHNR and CDR2 FQNEAQ come from the germline V gene (reference sequence). The germline V and J ends were trimmed by 1 base and 0 bases, with 6 bases remaining between them. The DNA for the CDR3 is TGTGCCAGCAGCTTAGAAGGGGCAACTAATGAAAAACTGTTTTTT. This encodes CASSLEGATNEKLFF.

This rearrangement joins TRBV2 to TRBJ2-5, with TRBD1 as a possible D gene (5 bases). From germline, CDR1 is SNHLY and CDR2 FYNNEI. The V end was cut by 4 bases, the J end by 2 bases, with 5 bases between. The CDR3 runs 12 residues. CDR3 in DNA: TGTGCCAGCAGTGCAGGGCAAGAGACCCAGTACTTC. Encoded protein: CASSAGQETQYF.

The chain uses TRBV7-3 and TRBJ2-1; D remains ambiguous. The CDR3 extends over 13 amino acids. CDR1 is SGHTA, CDR2 FQGTGA, per germline. The ends were cut back, 0 bases at V and 11 bases at J, with 11 bases in the middle. In DNA, the CDR3 is TGTGCCAGCAGCTTAACGGAACTAACAAAGCAGTTCTTC. Translation: CASSLTELTKQFF.

The V call is TRBV9, the J call TRBJ1-1; 7 bases align to TRBD1. The germline V gene encodes CDR1 SGDLS and CDR2 YYNGEE. This CDR3 is 13 amino acids long. V was clipped by 7 bases and J by 6 bases; unmatched bases: 9. CDR3 loop: CASRDSHSAEAFF. In DNA, the CDR3 is TGTGCCAGCCGGGACAGTCATAGTGCTGAAGCTTTCTTT.

The chain is built from TRBV2 and TRBJ2-1; 7 positions match TRBD2. CDR1 and CDR2 (germline): SNHLY, FYNNEI. The CDR3 consists of 13 residues. With V trimmed by 2 bases and J by 8 bases, 3 bases remained unmatched. The CDR3 reads CASSEWGGDEQFF. The CDR3 DNA reads TGTGCCAGCAGTGAATGGGGGGGGGATGAGCAGTTCTTC.

CDR3 residues: CASSLVGTGSSGNTIYF. The CDR3 nucleotides are TGTGCCAGCAGCTTAGTGGGGACTGGAAGCTCTGGAAACACCATATATTTT. The chain joins TRBV7-9 to TRBJ1-3, with a weak D call TRBD1 (5 bases). This CDR3 region has 17 residues. V gave up 1 base and J gave up 0 bases, with 13 bases separating them. Germline V gene lookup returns CDR1 SEHNR and CDR2 FQNEAQ (reference sequence).

This clone was found a few times. The V gene is TRBV4-1, the J gene TRBJ1-4; no clear D gene. Germline V gives CDR1 MGHRA, CDR2 YSYEKL. The CDR3 spans 15 residues. The ends were cut back, 0 bases at V and 9 bases at J, with 14 bases in the middle. CDR3 in amino acids: CASSQDRGSAQKLFF. In nucleotides, the CDR3 is TGCGCCAGCAGCCAAGATCGAGGAAGTGCACAAAAACTGTTTTTT.

V gene TRBV7-9 combines with J gene TRBJ1-2, with 8 bases matching TRBD1. The CDR3 extends over 14 amino acids. V dropped 5 bases and J dropped 6; count of bases not matched to a gene: 8. Germline V lookup: CDR1 SEHNR, CDR2 FQNEAQ (reference sequence). CDR3 residues: CASSPAGGANGYTF. The DNA of the CDR3 is TGTGCCAGCAGCCCTGCAGGGGGCGCGAATGGCTACACCTTC.

This clone was found a few times. This chain connects TRBV7-9 to TRBJ1-1; tentatively, D is TRBD1 (5 bases). Between the trimmed V and J ends, which lost 4 bases and 11 bases, there was a span of 14 bases. CDR3 size: 12 residues. Germline assignment: CDR1 SEHNR and CDR2 FQNEAQ (reference sequence). DNA of the CDR3: TGTGCCAGCAGCTCGGAGGGGAAGGGGGCTTTCTTT. As protein: CASSSEGKGAFF.

V gene TRBV4-1 combines with J gene TRBJ2-7, with 8 bases identical to TRBD1. V lost 2 bases to trimming and J lost 5 bases; unmatched junction nucleotides: 5. The germline V gene encodes CDR1 MGHRA and CDR2 YSYEKL. The CDR3 spans 14 residues. CDR3 amino acids: CASSQSGQVHEQYF. The CDR3 DNA is TGCGCCAGCAGCCAATCGGGACAGGTCCACGAGCAGTACTTC.